A selection of T cell receptor beta chains follows, all from one sample in a study of shared clonotypes between healthy human individuals. This table comes from immunoSEQ multiplex PCR, and its TCRdb copy is limited to in-frame clones, with some not included. Of fewer than 550,000 clones in the sample, 75% to 80% were seen once. The specimen was PBMCs. The receptors were sampled from a woman aged 40 to 49 in good health. Some clones in this sample may be carry-over from other donors' samples. CDR3s include the opening cysteine and the closing phenylalanine or tryptophan. Each record gives: D gene, clone size, J gene, V gene, CDR3 DNA, CDR3 protein. A D gene is named only where the DNA matches it firmly. Some rows mark clone size as missing; the rest say once, few, many or name a class of expanded clone.

>NA|many|TRBJ1-2|TRBV10-3
TGTGCCATCAGTGAGTCCGGACCGGCGTATGGCTACACCTTC
CAISESGPAYGYTF
>TRBD2|NA|TRBJ2-3|TRBV7-9
TGTGCCAGCAGCCCAAGACTAGCGGGGCTTGCTCGTACGCAGTATTTT
CASSPRLAGLARTQYF
>NA|few|TRBJ1-5|TRBV11-1
TGTGCCAGCAGCTTAGGGACAAATCAGCCCCAGCATTTT
CASSLGTNQPQHF
>TRBD2|NA|TRBJ2-7|TRBV2
TGTGCCAGCAGGCGTGGGGAGGGGGAGCAGTACTTC
CASRRGEGEQYF
>NA|many|TRBJ2-3|TRBV7-6
TGTGCCAGCAGCTTAATAGGCGGGAAGAGCACAGATACGCAGTATTTT
CASSLIGGKSTDTQYF
>NA|NA|TRBJ2-1|TRBV5-1
TGCGCCAGCATTAGTGGATCGCATCCTTACAATGAGCAGTTCTTC
CASISGSHPYNEQFF
>TRBD2|NA|TRBJ2-5|TRBV6-6
TGTGCCAGCAGTTACTCGATGGGCGGGAGTGAGCAGTACTTC
CASSYSMGGSEQYF
>TRBD1|NA|TRBJ2-1|TRBV29-1
TGCAGCGTTGCTCGGACAGGGCTCAATGAGCAGTTCTTC
CSVARTGLNEQFF
>NA|few|TRBJ1-2|TRBV2
TGTGCCAGCAGACCCGACATCCTCTGGGGCTACACCTTC
CASRPDILWGYTF
>NA|NA|TRBJ2-1|TRBV9
TGTGCCAGCAGCGTAGGCGGATTGGGGGAGGTCGATGAGCAGTTCTTC
CASSVGGLGEVDEQFF
>NA|once|TRBJ2-1|TRBV28
TGTGCCAGCAGCCCGACATTGGCAGGGCGTGAGCAGTTCTTC
CASSPTLAGREQFF
>NA|NA|TRBJ2-5|TRBV28
TGTGCCAGCAGTCGGCTTCTCCAAGAGACCCAGTACTTC
CASSRLLQETQYF
>NA|NA|TRBJ2-2|TRBV5-1
TGCGCCAGCAGCTTGATGGGCGGAGACACCGGGGAGCTGTTTTTT
CASSLMGGDTGELFF
>NA|NA|TRBJ2-7|TRBV5-5
TGTGCCAGCAGCCCAGGGTTCTCCTACGAGCAGTACTTC
CASSPGFSYEQYF
>NA|NA|TRBJ2-1|TRBV6-6
TGTGCCAGCAGTTACGTGGCCCTCCGGGAGCAGTTCTTC
CASSYVALREQFF
>NA|NA|TRBJ2-6|TRBV7-7
TGTGCCAGCAGCCGGAATGATAAGCCACAAAGTCGGGCCAACGTCCTGACTTTC
CASSRNDKPQSRANVLTF
>NA|NA|TRBJ2-3|TRBV6-1
TGTGCCAGCAACACCCTAGGGCCAGATACGCAGTATTTT
CASNTLGPDTQYF
>TRBD1|NA|TRBJ2-7|TRBV9
TGTGCCAGCAGCGTAGCGGACAGGGGACGGGTGGACTTC
CASSVADRGRVDF
>TRBD2|NA|TRBJ2-2|TRBV2
TGTGCCAGCAGTGAAGGGGTAGCGGGAGTCGGCACCGGGGAGCTGTTTTTT
CASSEGVAGVGTGELFF
>TRBD1|NA|TRBJ2-1|TRBV5-1
TGCGCCAGCAGCATACAGGGGACCAATGAGCAGTTCTTC
CASSIQGTNEQFF
>NA|few|TRBJ2-4|TRBV15
TGTGCCACCAGCAGAGTCGACCAAGGAAACATTCAGTACTTC
CATSRVDQGNIQYF
>NA|NA|TRBJ1-5|TRBV28
TGTGCCAGCAGCTTCCGGCGTCAGCCCCAGCATTTT
CASSFRRQPQHF
>TRBD2|NA|TRBJ2-1|TRBV11-2
TGTGCCAGCAGCTTAGAGGCTAGCGGGAGGAGGGACAATGAGCAGTTCTTC
CASSLEASGRRDNEQFF
>NA|NA|TRBJ2-5|TRBV18
TGTGCCAGCTCACGGACCCCCAGGGCGCAAGAGACCCAGTACTTC
CASSRTPRAQETQYF
>TRBD1|NA|TRBJ1-1|TRBV6-1
TGTGCCAGCAGTAAAACAGGGGACACTGAAGCTTTCTTT
CASSKTGDTEAFF
>NA|few|TRBJ2-5|TRBV7-7
TGTGCTAGCAGCAACGACAGGAGACCAGAGACCCAGTACTTC
CASSNDRRPETQYF
>NA|NA|TRBJ2-5|TRBV5-4
TGTGCCAGCACGGGGCAGGATACCACGGGCGAGACCCAGTACTTC
CASTGQDTTGETQYF
>NA|NA|TRBJ2-1|TRBV7-9
TGTGCCAGCAGCTTAGACGTCAACAATGAGCAGTTCTTC
CASSLDVNNEQFF
>NA|NA|TRBJ2-7|TRBV4-2
TGTGCCAGCAGCCAAGGCTACACTAACTACGAGCAGTACTTC
CASSQGYTNYEQYF
>NA|NA|TRBJ2-3|TRBV11-3
TGTGCCAGCAGCTCAGGACTCACAGATACGCAGTATTTT
CASSSGLTDTQYF
>NA|NA|TRBJ1-5|TRBV23-1
TGCGCCAGCAGTCAGTCCCCCTCGGGAGGCGGGGCGGAGGGCAATCAGCCCCAGCATTTT
CASSQSPSGGGAEGNQPQHF
>NA|NA|TRBJ1-1|TRBV19
TGTGCCAGTAGTCTCATGGAAGCGAACACTGAAGCTTTCTTT
CASSLMEANTEAFF
>NA|few|TRBJ2-2|TRBV7-3
TGTGCCAGCAGTGTTAATGCAGGCAGGAACACCGGGGAGCTGTTTTTT
CASSVNAGRNTGELFF
>TRBD1|NA|TRBJ1-2|TRBV28
TGTGCCAGCAGCCCACCCCTCTACAGGGGGCATGATGGCTACACCTTC
CASSPPLYRGHDGYTF
>TRBD2|NA|TRBJ2-5|TRBV7-3
TGTGCCAGCAGCTTCAAGGGACTAGCGGGAGGGCCGGGAGAGACCCAGTACTTC
CASSFKGLAGGPGETQYF
>TRBD1|NA|TRBJ2-4|TRBV25-1
TGTGCCAGCAGTGGAATCCAGGGGGCTAGTAGCATTCAGTACTTC
CASSGIQGASSIQYF
>TRBD2|NA|TRBJ2-3|TRBV28
TGTGCCAGCAGTTTCGGAGCGGGAGGGCCGACAGATACGCAGTATTTT
CASSFGAGGPTDTQYF
>NA|NA|TRBJ1-5|TRBV19
TGTGCCAGTAGTATAGCGGTGTCAGTGGGACTCAATCAGCCCCAGCATTTT
CASSIAVSVGLNQPQHF